The 26 T cell receptor beta chains below come from one sample, sequenced in a study of post-analysis software for immune sequencing data. Their antigens are not known. Study outcomes and limitations: Compared with controls, patients had more of five TRBV segments, including TRBV5-6, TRBV5-1 and TRBV20-1.

Carried by the TCR beta cDNA libraries were unique molecular identifiers. TCRdb processed the PCR reads anew with MiXCR; each CDR3 protein has one entry. The data show 750,000 to 950,000 distinct CDR3 sequences, with about 45% seen just once and 4.9% held by the top ten. Input material: blood. The receptors come from a girl aged 5-17 years with multiple sclerosis.

This clonotype was recorded many times. This chain connects TRBV20-1 to TRBJ2-3; D unclear. The germline gives CDR1 DFQATT, CDR2 SNEGSKA (reference sequence). This CDR3 is built from 13 residues. The CDR3 here is CSVRGKGTDTQYF. The CDR3 bases are TGCAGCGTTAGAGGCAAGGGCACAGATACGCAGTATTTT.

The J gene is TRBJ2-3, the V gene TRBV7-2; 10 bases are a match to TRBD2. V was pared by 5 bases and J by 2 bases, with 13 bases of the junction left unmatched. CDR3 length equals 18 residues. In germline, CDR1 is SGHTA, CDR2 FQGNSA. CDR3 nucleotides: TGTGCCAGCAGCCCAATCTCACGGACTAGCGGCTTCACAGATACGCAGTATTTT. This gives the protein CASSPISRTSGFTDTQYF. The full variable domain, rest sourced from reference TRBV7-2 and TRBJ2-3, is GAGVSQSPSNKVTEKGKDVELRCDPISGHTALYWYRQSLGQGLEFLIYFQGNSAPDKSGLPSDRFSAERTGGSVSTLTIQRTQQEDSAVYLCASSPISRTSGFTDTQYFGPGTRLTVL.

The rearrangement joins TRBV4-2 to TRBJ2-2, with D perhaps TRBD2 (6 bases). Per the germline V gene, CDR1 is LGHNA and CDR2 is YNFKEQ. Between the trimmed V and J ends, which lost 4 bases and 5 bases, there was a span of 20 bases. The CDR3 runs 17 residues. The CDR3 DNA reads as TGTGCCAGCAGCCGGCCCTCCGGCGGGGAGAGGACCGGGGAGCTGTTTTTT. This encodes CASSRPSGGERTGELFF.

The V and J genes are TRBV11-2 and TRBJ2-4; a weak D match, TRBD2 (7 bases). The CDR3 spans 19 residues. Trimming took 2 bases from V and 8 from J, leaving 28 bases between them. CDR1 and CDR2 from the germline V gene are SGHAT and FQNNGV. The CDR3 sequence: CASSLIEGGRVRPTHIQYF. CDR3 nucleotide sequence: TGTGCCAGCAGCTTAATCGAGGGGGGGCGCGTACGACCGACTCACATTCAGTACTTC.

The V gene is TRBV20-1, the J gene TRBJ2-1, with D perhaps matching TRBD2 (5 bases). Trimming pared 5 bases from V and 0 bases from J, leaving 23 bases between. Germline V gene data show CDR1 as DFQATT and CDR2 as SNEGSKA (reference sequence). CDR3 size: 18 residues. CDR3 DNA: TGCAGTGCTCCTTCCGCGGATCCGGTGGGAGCCTCCTACAATGAGCAGTTCTTC. Amino acid sequence: CSAPSADPVGASYNEQFF.

This chain joins TRBV12-3 or TRBV12-4 and TRBJ2-7; D is uncertain. The J call may be mistaken, given a closer DNA end match to TRBJ2-5. This CDR3 is 13 amino acids long. Here the CDR3 reads CASSLVLIETQYF. The CDR3 DNA reads as TGTGCCAGCAGTTTAGTGCTCATTGAGACCCAGTACTTC.

This chain joins TRBV25-1 and TRBJ1-4; D is uncertain. This CDR3 comprises 15 residues. Per the germline V gene, CDR1 is MGHDK and CDR2 is SYGVNS. V lost 1 base, J lost 8 bases, and 14 bases lay in between. The CDR3 loop is CASSESGDVREKLFF. The CDR3 DNA sequence: TGTGCCAGCAGTGAATCCGGTGATGTAAGAGAAAAACTGTTTTTT.

This clonotype was detected only a few times. This chain uses TRBV9 with TRBJ1-2; D remains ambiguous. The CDR3 loop spans 15 amino acids. Germline V lookup: CDR1 SGDLS, CDR2 YYNGEE. Trimming took 3 bases from V and 5 from J, leaving 17 bases between them. The DNA for the CDR3 is TGTGCCAGCAGCGCGGACGGGTCCGGATGGTATGGCTACACCTTC. Translated, it gives CASSADGSGWYGYTF.

The rearrangement joins TRBV6-5 to TRBJ2-3, with 8 bases aligning to TRBD2. V was pared by 2 bases and J by 0 bases, with 4 bases of the junction left unmatched. This CDR3 comprises 16 residues. Looked up from germline, CDR1 is MNHEY and CDR2 is SVGAGI. The CDR3 loop is CASSYVGGRSTDTQYF. As DNA, the CDR3 is TGTGCCAGCAGTTACGTAGGCGGGAGGAGCACAGATACGCAGTATTTT.

In this sample, this clonotype turned up a few times. This sequence joins TRBV29-1 and TRBJ2-7; TRBD2 matches at 9 bases. Germline trimming cut 4 bases from V and 0 bases from J; bases unmatched to any gene: 4. Germline CDR1 SQVTM, CDR2 ANQGSEA. The CDR3 runs 14 residues. The CDR3 is CSVGGSGSSYEQYF. The CDR3 DNA follows: TGCAGCGTTGGCGGTAGCGGGAGCTCCTACGAGCAGTACTTC.

The rearrangement uses TRBV5-8 and TRBJ1-2; D possibly corresponds to TRBD1 (5 bases). The CDR3 runs to 14 residues. V lost 1 base to trimming and J lost 4 bases, with 11 bases between them. Germline CDR1 and CDR2: SGHTS and YDEGEE. Here the CDR3 reads CASSLKQGLYGYTF. The CDR3 DNA reads TGTGCCAGCAGCTTGAAGCAGGGACTCTATGGCTACACCTTC.

V usage is TRBV7-9 and J usage is TRBJ1-2, with D possibly being TRBD1 (6 bases). The V gene lost 5 bases and the J gene lost 9 bases, with 13 bases spanning the gap. The CDR3 runs 12 residues. The germline V gene encodes CDR1 SEHNR and CDR2 FQNEAQ (reference sequence). The CDR3 protein is CASSPRGMSYTF. The CDR3 bases are TGTGCCAGCAGCCCCAGGGGAATGAGCTACACCTTC.

This chain connects TRBV9 to TRBJ2-5; 9 bases are a match to TRBD1. Germline values: CDR1 SGDLS, CDR2 YYNGEE. V dropped 3 bases and J dropped 5; count of bases not matched to a gene: 8. The CDR3 extends over 15 amino acids. The CDR3 DNA reads TGTGCCAGCAGCGCGTTTAACAGGGGGCGGGAGACCCAGTACTTC. Translated: CASSAFNRGRETQYF.

This clonotype has just a few counts. The chain employs TRBV10-1 and TRBJ2-5; D may be TRBD2 (5 bases). The V end was cut by 4 bases, the J end by 5 bases, with 14 bases between. This CDR3 region has 14 residues. Germline V gene lookup returns CDR1 WNHNN and CDR2 SYGVQD (reference sequence). The CDR3 sequence: CASSAPGIGETQYF. The CDR3 DNA reads as TGCGCCAGCAGTGCCCCGGGGATCGGGGAGACCCAGTACTTC.

The gene calls are TRBV25-1 and TRBJ2-3, with 10 bases that match TRBD2. The V and J ends lost 4 bases and 6 bases, in that order; junction bases with no gene match: 13. In germline, CDR1 is MGHDK, CDR2 SYGVNS. There are 17 residues in the CDR3. CDR3 loop: CASSAVAGGLFQDTQYF. CDR3 nucleotide sequence: TGTGCCAGCAGTGCTGTAGCGGGAGGTCTCTTTCAGGATACGCAGTATTTT. Supplemented by reference TRBV25-1 and TRBJ2-3, the full variable domain reads EADIYQTPRYLVIGTGKKITLECSQTMGHDKMYWYQQDPGMELHLIHYSYGVNSTEKGDLSSESTVSRIRTEHFPLTLESARPSHTSQYLCASSAVAGGLFQDTQYFGPGTRLTVL.

This clonotype was found a few times. J is TRBJ2-1 and V is TRBV29-1, with TRBD2 identical over 8 bases. Germline assignment: CDR1 SQVTM and CDR2 ANQGSEA. After removal of 7 bases from V and 6 bases from J, the junction contained 5 bases not matched to a gene. The CDR3 runs to 12 residues. The CDR3 nucleotides are TGCAGCGAATGGAGCGGGAGCAATGAGCAGTTCTTC. This translates into CSEWSGSNEQFF.

The V call is TRBV7-6, the J call TRBJ2-5; 8 nucleotides agree with TRBD2. This CDR3 spans 16 amino acids. Germline values: CDR1 SGHVS, CDR2 FNYEAQ. V shed 1 base, J shed 2 bases, and the junction held 6 bases outside the gene matches. The CDR3: CASSLGRREVQETQYF. CDR3 DNA: TGTGCCAGCAGCTTAGGTCGGCGGGAGGTACAAGAGACCCAGTACTTC.

This clonotype was observed a handful of times. This chain uses TRBV7-3 with TRBJ2-1; D ambiguous. V shed 0 bases and J shed 2 bases, with 5 bases lying between them. In germline, CDR1 is SGHTA, CDR2 FQGTGA. The CDR3 loop spans 14 amino acids. The CDR3: CASSLTGTYNEQFF. CDR3 sequence (DNA): TGTGCCAGCAGCTTAACAGGGACCTACAATGAGCAGTTCTTC.

The chain carries TRBV27 and TRBJ2-3, with 8 bases fitting TRBD2. With V trimmed by 2 bases and J by 0 bases, 13 bases remained unmatched. Per the germline V gene, CDR1 is MNHEY and CDR2 is SMNVEV (reference sequence). The CDR3 totals 19 residues. The CDR3 coding sequence is TGTGCCAGCAGTTTACGCGGACTAGCTGGGGGTCTAAGCACAGATACGCAGTATTTT. This encodes CASSLRGLAGGLSTDTQYF.

The CDR3, as DNA: TGTGCCAGCAGCCAAGGTCGTTCAAGAGGGCTAGCCGACTCCTACAATGAGCAGTACTTC. This codes for CASSQGRSRGLADSYNEQYF. The chain employs TRBV14 and TRBJ2-1; D possibly corresponds to TRBD2 (5 bases). The end of the DNA fits TRBJ2-7 better, so the J call may be wrong. Germline lookup yields CDR1 SGHDN and CDR2 FVKESK. The CDR3 consists of 20 residues.

This clonotype was observed a few times. This sequence joins TRBV7-2 and TRBJ2-7; 7 bases align to TRBD2. Looked up from germline, CDR1 is SGHTA and CDR2 is FQGNSA. Trimming removed 1 base from V and 0 bases from J; junction bases left unmatched: 9. The CDR3 sequence is 17 residues long. The CDR3 here is CASSLVGAGYSSYEQYF. The CDR3 DNA reads TGTGCCAGCAGCTTAGTAGGAGCGGGGTACAGCTCCTACGAGCAGTACTTC. Together with reference TRBV7-2 and TRBJ2-7, the CDR3 gives the full variable domain: GAGVSQSPSNKVTEKGKDVELRCDPISGHTALYWYRQSLGQGLEFLIYFQGNSAPDKSGLPSDRFSAERTGGSVSTLTIQRTQQEDSAVYLCASSLVGAGYSSYEQYFGPGTRLTVT.

This clonotype was counted a few times. The J gene is TRBJ2-7, the V gene TRBV29-1; possible D gene TRBD1, 7 bases. The CDR3 covers 13 residues. Germline CDR1 and CDR2: SQVTM and ANQGSEA. The V and J ends lost 5 bases and 6 bases respectively, with 17 bases between them. The CDR3 DNA follows: TGCAGCGTTCGGGGGACAGCCCCGGGCGAGCAGTACTTC. Its protein product is CSVRGTAPGEQYF.

V and J are TRBV7-2 and TRBJ1-5, with D uncertain. The V and J ends lost 3 bases and 6 bases respectively, with 15 bases between them. This CDR3 spans 15 amino acids. The germline gives CDR1 SGHTA, CDR2 FQGNSA. The CDR3 loop is CASSLVGGIGQPQHF. CDR3 coding DNA: TGTGCCAGCAGCTTGGTAGGCGGGATCGGTCAGCCCCAGCATTTT. Full variable domain (remainder filled in from reference TRBV7-2 and TRBJ1-5): GAGVSQSPSNKVTEKGKDVELRCDPISGHTALYWYRQSLGQGLEFLIYFQGNSAPDKSGLPSDRFSAERTGGSVSTLTIQRTQQEDSAVYLCASSLVGGIGQPQHFGDGTRLSIL.

In its sample, this clonotype was seen a few times. V gene TRBV5-1 combines with J gene TRBJ2-3, with a weak D call TRBD1 (6 bases). This CDR3 has 18 residues. The V gene's germline CDR1 is SGHRS and CDR2 YFSETQ. The V gene lost 3 bases and the J gene lost 0 bases, with 20 bases spanning the gap. The CDR3 sequence: CASSSERTGLSSTDTQYF. Written as DNA, the CDR3 is TGCGCCAGCAGCTCGGAACGAACAGGGCTTTCTAGCACAGATACGCAGTATTTT.

This clonotype has more than one count but fewer than ten. This chain links TRBV29-1 with TRBJ2-7; D remains ambiguous. The CDR3 contains 13 residues. Germline V gene sequence: CDR1 SQVTM, CDR2 ANQGSEA. The germline V and J ends were trimmed by 4 bases and 3 bases, with 13 bases remaining between them. CDR3 residues: CSVVTPRGYEQYF. CDR3 sequence (DNA): TGCAGCGTTGTGACCCCTCGTGGCTACGAGCAGTACTTC.

This clonotype was seen a few times. The chain has TRBV7-2 and TRBJ2-5; maybe TRBD1 (5 bases). Germline assignment: CDR1 SGHTA and CDR2 FQGNSA. The CDR3 extends over 15 amino acids. V was pared by 2 bases and J by 5 bases, with 15 bases between. In DNA, the CDR3 is TGTGCCAGCAGCTTAAGGGGCAGCGTGGGGGAGACCCAGTACTTC. It is translated as CASSLRGSVGETQYF.